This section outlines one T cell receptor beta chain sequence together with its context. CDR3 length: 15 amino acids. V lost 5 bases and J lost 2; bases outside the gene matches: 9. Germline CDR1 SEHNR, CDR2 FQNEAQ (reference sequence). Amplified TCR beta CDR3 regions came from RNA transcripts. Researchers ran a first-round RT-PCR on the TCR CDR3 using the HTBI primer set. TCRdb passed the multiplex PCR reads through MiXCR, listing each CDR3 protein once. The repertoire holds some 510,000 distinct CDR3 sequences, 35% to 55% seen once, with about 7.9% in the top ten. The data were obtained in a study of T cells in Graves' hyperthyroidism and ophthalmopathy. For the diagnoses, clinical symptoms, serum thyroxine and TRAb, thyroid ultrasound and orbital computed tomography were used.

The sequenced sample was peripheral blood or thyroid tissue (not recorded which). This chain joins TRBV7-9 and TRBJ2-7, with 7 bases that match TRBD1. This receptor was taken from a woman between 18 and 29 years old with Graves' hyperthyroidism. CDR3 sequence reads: CASSTRQGIPYEQYF. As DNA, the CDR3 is TGTGCCAGCAGCACGCGACAGGGAATCCCCTACGAGCAGTACTTC. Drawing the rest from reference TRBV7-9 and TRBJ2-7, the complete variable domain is DTGVSQNPRHKITKRGQNVTFRCDPISEHNRLYWYRQTLGQGPEFLTYFQNEAQLEKSRLLSDRFSAERPKGSFSTLEIQRTEQGDSAMYLCASSTRQGIPYEQYFGPGTRLTVT.